These 29 T cell receptor beta chains were all obtained from the same sample, sequenced in a study of T cell clonotyping in hematopoietic cell transplantation. Using immunoSEQ multiplex PCR, the repertoire was profiled, and TCRdb retains in-frame clones only, with some absent. The sample lists roughly 8,400 clones, approximately 93% occurring once. The source was PBMCs, collected 100 days after allogeneic stem cell transplant. Receptor source: a male patient aged 45-59 years who had an allogeneic stem cell transplant from a related donor, so T cells may come from the graft donor. Some clones in this sample may be carry-over from other donors' samples.

This CDR3 is CASSFGRYEQYF. The CDR3 DNA reads as TGTGCCAGCAGTTTTGGTCGGTACGAGCAGTACTTC. The chain has TRBV28 and TRBJ2-7; D remains ambiguous. The V gene lost 3 bases and the J gene lost 4 bases, with 7 bases spanning the gap. Germline assignment: CDR1 MDHEN and CDR2 SYDVKM. This CDR3 spans 12 amino acids. The variable domain in full, completed from reference TRBV28 and TRBJ2-7, reads DVKVTQSSRYLVKRTGEKVFLECVQDMDHENMFWYRQDPGLGLRLIYFSYDVKMKEKGDIPEGYSVSREKKERFSLILESASTNQTSMYLCASSFGRYEQYFGPGTRLTVT.

V usage is TRBV5-1 and J usage is TRBJ2-3; 7 bases map to TRBD1. The germline gives CDR1 SGHRS, CDR2 YFSETQ. The CDR3 is made up of 13 amino acids. The junction had 4 bases not matched to a gene; V was cut back by 7 bases and J by 2 bases. CDR3: CASRRGYTDTQYF. CDR3 nucleotides: TGCGCCAGCCGCAGGGGGTACACAGATACGCAGTATTTT.

The chain links TRBV18 to TRBJ2-7; D may be TRBD1 (6 bases). Germline lookup yields CDR1 KGHSH and CDR2 LQKENI. V was shortened by 2 bases and J by 6 bases, with 14 bases between the two germline ends. The CDR3 has 14 amino acids. CDR3 region: CASSPTGTMLEQYF. In DNA form, the CDR3 reads TGTGCCAGCTCACCAACCGGGACAATGCTCGAGCAGTACTTC.

The gene calls are TRBV5-6 and TRBJ2-5, with D perhaps TRBD1 (6 bases). Germline CDR1 and CDR2: SGHDT and YYEEEE. The V end was cut by 3 bases, the J end by 4 bases, with 16 bases between. The CDR3 loop spans 15 amino acids. DNA of the CDR3: TGTGCCAGCAGCTCCCACAGGGCCGAGCGAGAGACCCAGTACTTC. It specifies CASSSHRAERETQYF.

V usage is TRBV6-1 and J usage is TRBJ2-7; D is perhaps TRBD1 (6 bases). The CDR3 runs 15 residues. Germline CDR1 is MNHNS and CDR2 is SASEGT. V gave up 5 bases and J gave up 5 bases, with 19 bases separating them. CDR3 in DNA: TGTGCCAGCAGTAAAAGAGACAGGTTCCTTGACGAGCAGTACTTC. Protein product: CASSKRDRFLDEQYF.

This clone was recorded once. The CDR3 sequence is CASSPQGADYEQYF. CDR3 in DNA: TGTGCCAGCAGCCCACAGGGGGCGGACTACGAGCAGTACTTC. This sequence joins TRBV7-6 and TRBJ2-7; TRBD1 matches at 9 bases. The trim removed 5 bases at V and 3 bases at J, leaving 5 bases unmatched. Germline values: CDR1 SGHVS, CDR2 FNYEAQ. The CDR3 covers 14 residues.

A word on this clone: The same CDR3 also results from other DNA sequences found in this sample. V and J are TRBV5-6 and TRBJ2-7; D not certain. The CDR3 is 11 residues long. V was cut by 0 bases and J by 4 bases, with 2 bases left in between. Germline V gene sequence: CDR1 SGHDT, CDR2 YYEEEE. Here the CDR3 DNA reads TGTGCCAGCAGCTTGGGGTACGAGCAGTACTTC. It codes for CASSLGYEQYF.

The chain joins TRBV30 to TRBJ1-2; 7 nucleotides match TRBD1. The germline V gene has CDR1 GTSNPN and CDR2 SVGIG (reference sequence). V was clipped by 7 bases and J by 4 bases; unmatched bases: 3. The CDR3 extends over 11 amino acids. DNA of the CDR3: TGTGCCTCTGACAGGGTCTATGGCTACACCTTC. This gives the protein CASDRVYGYTF. Full variable domain (missing parts from reference TRBV30 and TRBJ1-2): SQTIHQWPATLVQPVGSPLSLECTVEGTSNPNLYWYRQAAGRGLQLLFYSVGIGQISSEVPQNLSASRPQDRQFILSSKKLLLSDSGFYLCASDRVYGYTFGSGTRLTVV.

This clone was seen a single time. This chain connects TRBV10-3 to TRBJ1-1, with D maybe TRBD1 (5 bases). From germline, CDR1 is ENHRY and CDR2 SYGVKD. Trimming shortened V by 9 bases and J by 0 bases, and 11 bases separated the two germline ends. The CDR3 loop spans 13 amino acids. DNA of the CDR3: TGTGCCATGCGACAGAAGGTGAACACTGAAGCTTTCTTT. Encoded protein: CAMRQKVNTEAFF.

This chain uses TRBV6-1 with TRBJ2-7; D gene uncertain. The CDR3 loop spans 12 amino acids. Germline V gives CDR1 MNHNS, CDR2 SASEGT. Trimming took off 4 bases at V and 3 bases at J, with 7 bases between the two ends. CDR3 sequence: CASSGPNYEQYF. CDR3 nucleotides: TGTGCCAGCAGTGGCCCCAACTACGAGCAGTACTTC.

The chain has TRBV5-1 and TRBJ2-7; D tentatively reads TRBD1 or TRBD2 (5 bases each). The CDR3 has 17 amino acids. The V gene's germline CDR1 is SGHRS and CDR2 YFSETQ. V was cut by 4 bases and J by 7 bases, with 27 bases left in between. The CDR3 nucleotides read TGCGCCAGCAGCCTTGGGAGTCAGAGTACGAGCAGGGAGGAGCAGTACTTC. Translation gives CASSLGSQSTSREEQYF. Drawing the rest from reference TRBV5-1 and TRBJ2-7, the complete variable domain is KAGVTQTPRYLIKTRGQQVTLSCSPISGHRSVSWYQQTPGQGLQFLFEYFSETQRNKGNFPGRFSGRQFSNSRSEMNVSTLELGDSALYLCASSLGSQSTSREEQYFGPGTRLTVT.

This clone was detected only a few times. V gene TRBV11-2 combines with J gene TRBJ2-7, with TRBD2 matching over 7 bases. J was trimmed by 3 bases and V by 1 base; bases with no gene match: 3. The CDR3 spans 14 residues. Germline assignment: CDR1 SGHAT and CDR2 FQNNGV. The CDR3 DNA sequence: TGTGCCAGCAGCTTAGTAGGGGAGGGCTACGAGCAGTACTTC. Amino acids: CASSLVGEGYEQYF.

This clone was picked up a small number of times. This chain links TRBV19 with TRBJ1-2; perhaps TRBD1 as D (5 bases). Trimming took off 3 bases at V and 7 bases at J, with 12 bases between the two ends. The CDR3 extends over 13 amino acids. From germline, CDR1 is LNHDA and CDR2 SQIVND (reference sequence). The CDR3 loop reads CASSIDSVSGYTF. Written as DNA, the CDR3 is TGTGCCAGTAGTATCGACAGTGTCAGTGGCTACACCTTC.

CDR3 region: CASSLGGVGYNEQFF. The CDR3 bases are TGTGCCAGCAGCCTAGGGGGGGTAGGTTACAATGAGCAGTTCTTC. J is TRBJ2-1 and V is TRBV7-2; a possible D gene is TRBD2 (7 bases). The V and J ends lost 5 bases and 4 bases respectively, with 15 bases between them. Germline V gives CDR1 SGHTA, CDR2 FQGNSA. This CDR3 is 15 amino acids long.

This chain joins TRBV7-9 and TRBJ2-2; perhaps TRBD2 as D (5 bases). CDR1 is SEHNR, CDR2 FQNEAQ, per germline (reference sequence). The CDR3 consists of 14 residues. V shed 4 bases and J shed 5 bases, with 11 bases lying between them. CDR3 coding DNA: TGTGCCAGCAGCTCAGCGGTGGGAACCGGGGAGCTGTTTTTT. This sequence encodes CASSSAVGTGELFF.

The chain joins TRBV4-3 to TRBJ2-2; the match to TRBD2 covers 8 bases. V lost 2 bases and J lost 6; bases outside the gene matches: 11. Germline loops: CDR1 LGHNA, CDR2 YSLEER. The CDR3 covers 17 residues. The CDR3 sequence: CASSQLRGLVFAGELFF. CDR3 DNA sequence: TGCGCCAGCAGCCAACTTCGGGGACTAGTTTTCGCCGGGGAGCTGTTTTTT.

Written as DNA, the CDR3 is TGCGCCAGCAGCTTGGGCGGACAAACCAATGAAAAACTGTTTTTT. It translates to CASSLGGQTNEKLFF. The chain combines TRBV5-1 with TRBJ1-4; a possible D gene is TRBD1 (5 bases). Germline loops: CDR1 SGHRS, CDR2 YFSETQ. This CDR3 contains 15 residues. V was pared by 0 bases and J by 5 bases, with 11 bases between.

This chain uses TRBV13 with TRBJ1-1; D gene uncertain. This CDR3 region has 12 residues. V lost 1 base, J lost 7 bases, and 7 bases lay in between. Germline values: CDR1 PRHDT, CDR2 FYEKMQ (reference sequence). The CDR3 DNA is TGTGCCAGCAGCTTAGTAGGGCTTGAAGCTTTCTTT. Amino acids: CASSLVGLEAFF.

The chain is built from TRBV11-1 and TRBJ2-2, with 7 bases lining up with TRBD1. Germline V gene data show CDR1 as SGHAT and CDR2 as FQDESV (reference sequence). V lost 5 bases, J lost 5 bases, and 5 bases stayed unmatched. The CDR3 sequence is 14 residues long. The CDR3 region has the DNA TGTGCCAGCAGCGATAGACAGGGTACCGGGGAGCTGTTTTTT. It yields the protein CASSDRQGTGELFF.

The chain joins TRBV6-1 to TRBJ1-5, with TRBD1 as a possible D gene (6 bases). Trimming took off 3 bases at V and 0 bases at J, with 21 bases between the two ends. Germline CDR1 is MNHNS and CDR2 is SASEGT. The CDR3 runs 19 residues. The CDR3 region is CASSDQFPGGAISNQPQHF. CDR3 in DNA: TGTGCCAGCAGTGATCAATTCCCCGGGGGGGCAATTAGCAATCAGCCCCAGCATTTT.

The J gene is TRBJ2-7, the V gene TRBV25-1; tentative D call: TRBD2 (6 bases). Between the trimmed V and J ends, which lost 4 bases and 3 bases, there was a span of 10 bases. The CDR3 has 13 amino acids. CDR1 and CDR2 from the germline V gene are MGHDK and SYGVNS. DNA of the CDR3: TGTGCCAGCAGTGGGCTAGCGAGCTACGAGCAGTACTTC. Encoded protein: CASSGLASYEQYF.

This rearrangement joins TRBV2 to TRBJ2-1, with D tentatively TRBD2 (5 bases). The CDR3 contains 13 residues. Trimming removed 3 bases at V and 5 bases at J, with 8 bases between. The V gene's germline CDR1 is SNHLY and CDR2 FYNNEI. CDR3 loop: CASSERANNEQFF. The CDR3, as DNA: TGTGCCAGCAGTGAGAGGGCGAACAATGAGCAGTTCTTC. Variable domain in full (rest from reference TRBV2 and TRBJ2-1): EPEVTQTPSHQVTQMGQEVILRCVPISNHLYFYWYRQILGQKVEFLVSFYNNEISEKSEIFDDQFSVERPDGSNFTLKIRSTKLEDSAMYFCASSERANNEQFFGPGTRLTVL.

This chain connects TRBV6-5 to TRBJ1-1; TRBD1 might be the D (6 bases). This CDR3 region has 11 residues. V was clipped by 7 bases and J by 4 bases, with 7 bases between them. Germline V gene lookup returns CDR1 MNHEY and CDR2 SVGAGI. The CDR3 nucleotides read TGTGCCAGCATCAGGGGCACTGAAGCTTTCTTT. It codes for CASIRGTEAFF.

The chain joins TRBV10-3 to TRBJ1-1, with TRBD1 as a possible D gene (5 bases). The V gene lost 7 bases and the J gene lost 3 bases, with 12 bases spanning the gap. CDR3 length equals 13 residues. In germline, CDR1 is ENHRY, CDR2 SYGVKD. CDR3 DNA: TGTGCCATCACCCCCGGGGGGTACACTGAAGCTTTCTTT. Translated, it gives CAITPGGYTEAFF.

This sequence joins TRBV6-1 and TRBJ1-5; D may be TRBD1 (5 bases). The ends were cut back, 6 bases at V and 4 bases at J, with 10 bases in the middle. The CDR3 spans 13 residues. CDR1 is MNHNS and CDR2 is SASEGT in the germline V gene. CDR3 protein: CASRGGRNQPQHF. As DNA, the CDR3 is TGTGCCAGCAGGGGGGGACGGAATCAGCCCCAGCATTTT.

V and J are TRBV7-8 and TRBJ2-7; D may be TRBD2 (6 bases). The CDR3 loop spans 14 amino acids. Trimming pared 5 bases from V and 5 bases from J, leaving 16 bases between. Germline assignment: CDR1 SGHVS and CDR2 FQNEAQ. Here the CDR3 DNA reads TGTGCCAGCAGCCAGCCGAGATCTAGCGACGAGCAGTACTTC. Protein product: CASSQPRSSDEQYF.

The chain uses TRBV29-1 and TRBJ2-5; 9 bases line up with TRBD1. Germline lookup yields CDR1 SQVTM and CDR2 ANQGSEA. The CDR3 is 15 amino acids. V gave up 0 bases and J gave up 5 bases; unmatched junction bases: 7. The CDR3 region is CSVEEDRGRSETQYF. The CDR3 coding sequence is TGCAGCGTTGAAGAGGACAGGGGTCGATCGGAGACCCAGTACTTC.

The rearrangement joins TRBV4-3 to TRBJ2-6; TRBD2 aligns across 9 bases. This CDR3 is built from 16 residues. J gave up 4 bases and V 3 bases, and 4 bases lay outside the gene matches. CDR1 and CDR2 (germline): LGHNA, YSLEER. The CDR3 loop is CASSQREGPGANVLTF. CDR3 coding DNA: TGCGCCAGCAGCCAGCGGGAGGGCCCCGGGGCCAACGTCCTGACTTTC.

The chain is built from TRBV5-4 and TRBJ1-4, with D possibly TRBD1 on 5 matching bases. The V end lost 2 bases, the J end lost 6 bases, and 11 bases lay between the germline ends. Germline V gives CDR1 SGHNT, CDR2 YYREEE (reference sequence). This CDR3 comprises 14 residues. CDR3 nucleotide sequence: TGTGCCAGCAGCTTAGGGGCGATGGATGAAAAACTGTTTTTT. Its translation is CASSLGAMDEKLFF.